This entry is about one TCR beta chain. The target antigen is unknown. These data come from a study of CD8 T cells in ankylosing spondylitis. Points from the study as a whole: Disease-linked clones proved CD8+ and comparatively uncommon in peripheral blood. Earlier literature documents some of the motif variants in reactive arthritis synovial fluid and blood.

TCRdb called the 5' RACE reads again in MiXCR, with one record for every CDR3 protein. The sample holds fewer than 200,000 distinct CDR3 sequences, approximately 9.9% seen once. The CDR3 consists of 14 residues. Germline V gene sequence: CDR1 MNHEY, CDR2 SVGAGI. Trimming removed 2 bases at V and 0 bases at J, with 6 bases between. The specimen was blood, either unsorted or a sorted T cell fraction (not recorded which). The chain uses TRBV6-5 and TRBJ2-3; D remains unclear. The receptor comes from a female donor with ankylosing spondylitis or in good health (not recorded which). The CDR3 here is CASSYGRSTDTQYF. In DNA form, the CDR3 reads TGTGCCAGCAGTTACGGACGGAGCACAGATACGCAGTATTTT.